This T cell receptor beta chain was profiled in a study of blood T cells in healthy people across ages. Trimming removed 3 bases at V and 2 bases at J, with 11 bases between. Germline values: CDR1 LNHDA, CDR2 SQIVND (reference sequence). CDR3 length: 14 amino acids. Primed by a sample-barcoded 5' primer and a J-beta primer mix, a second PCR proceeded for roughly 6 to 12 cycles. One entry per CDR3 protein, called by TCRdb with MiXCR from the 5' RACE reads. Of 750,000 or so distinct CDR3 sequences listed, 20% to 30% were seen once; the top ten hold under 9.5%. Comment on this clonotype: Antigen specificity is unknown.

Study-level results: Long-lived donors had more naive CD4+ cells and higher diversity than aged donors. Total diversity from one million sequenced T cells was likely underestimated.

The same specimen was also included in a second study, on T cells of mothers and their children. That source adds: The study obtained over 9 million TCR beta CDR3 reads per mother and 2.5 million to 3.5 million per child.

The sequencing input was blood. This rearrangement joins TRBV19 to TRBJ2-7; perhaps TRBD1 as D (5 bases). The receptor was derived from a boy between 10 and 17 years old in good health. DNA of the CDR3: TGTGCCAGTAGTATCCGGCAGGGTCCCTACGAGCAGTACTTC. It codes for CASSIRQGPYEQYF.